The 25 T cell receptor beta chains presented below share a single source sample, sequenced in a study of T cells in Graves' hyperthyroidism and ophthalmopathy. Amplified TCR beta CDR3 regions came from RNA transcripts. Researchers ran a first-round RT-PCR on the TCR CDR3 using the HTBI primer set. In TCRdb, the multiplex PCR reads were re-called with MiXCR into one record per CDR3 protein. The table records some 440,000 distinct CDR3 sequences, around 14% of them present only once. Material: blood. Receptors were obtained from a woman between 18 and 30 years old with Graves' hyperthyroidism.

This chain uses TRBV7-2 with TRBJ1-6; perhaps TRBD1 as D (5 bases). CDR3 length: 15 residues. V was pared by 1 base and J by 7 bases, with 11 bases between. Germline CDR1 and CDR2: SGHTA and FQGNSA. The CDR3 DNA reads as TGTGCCAGCAGCTTAGGGACACGGCCAAATTCACCCCTCCACTTT. Its protein is CASSLGTRPNSPLHF.

This clonotype has at least ten counts. The chain employs TRBV20-1 and TRBJ1-5, with a tentative D call TRBD1 (6 bases). The germline V gene has CDR1 DFQATT and CDR2 SNEGSKA (reference sequence). The CDR3 consists of 15 residues. Trimming took 4 bases from V and 2 from J, leaving 15 bases between them. The DNA for the CDR3 is TGCAGTGCTACCAAGGGGGAATCGGGCAATCAGCCCCAGCATTTT. Residues: CSATKGESGNQPQHF.

The chain carries TRBV6-1 and TRBJ2-1; D uncertain. This CDR3 is 14 amino acids long. Germline V lookup: CDR1 MNHNS, CDR2 SASEGT. Trimming shortened V by 6 bases and J by 9 bases, and 18 bases separated the two germline ends. As DNA, the CDR3 is TGTGCCAGCAGCCCCTCGCCGGCGAGAGGTGAGCAGTTCTTC. This encodes CASSPSPARGEQFF.

The sample holds many counts of this clonotype. The rearrangement uses TRBV19 and TRBJ1-1, with D hard to call. The ends were cut back, 5 bases at V and 5 bases at J, with 12 bases in the middle. The CDR3 contains 13 residues. Germline CDR1 is LNHDA and CDR2 is SQIVND (reference sequence). The CDR3 nucleotides read TGTGCCAGTAGTTCCCACGGGTGGACTGAAGCTTTCTTT. This translates into CASSSHGWTEAFF.

This clonotype came up many times. The chain couples TRBV2 to TRBJ2-7, with TRBD2 as a possible D gene (6 bases). CDR3 length equals 14 residues. Trimming removed 4 bases at V and 2 bases at J, with 12 bases between. Looked up from germline, CDR1 is SNHLY and CDR2 is FYNNEI. The CDR3 DNA is TGTGCCAGCAGTGCAGGCGGGGCCACCTACGAGCAGTACTTC. This encodes CASSAGGATYEQYF.

There are many counts of this clonotype. V and J are TRBV12-3 or TRBV12-4 and TRBJ2-7; 12 positions agree with TRBD1. The CDR3 extends over 15 amino acids. Unmatched junction bases numbered 6, after V lost 5 bases and J lost 4 bases. The CDR3 sequence: CASSTGTGGPYEQYF. The CDR3 DNA reads as TGTGCCAGCAGTACTGGGACAGGGGGCCCGTACGAGCAGTACTTC.

This clonotype occurred a few times. At one end the junction does not follow the germline gene, possibly because of a read error. V gene TRBV7-2 combines with J gene TRBJ2-1; 15 positions match TRBD2. There are 17 residues in the CDR3. Germline CDR1 reads SGHTA; CDR2 reads FQGNSA. DNA of the CDR3: TGTGCCAGCAGCCCCAGAGGACTAGCGGGGGGGCGTAATGAGCAGCTCTTC. Its translation is CASSPRGLAGGRNEQLF.

This clonotype was seen a handful of times. V and J are TRBV4-2 and TRBJ2-5; D is uncertain. V lost 0 bases to trimming and J lost 5 bases, with 4 bases between them. CDR1 is LGHNA, CDR2 YNFKEQ, per germline. This CDR3 comprises 12 residues. The CDR3 sequence is CASSQEGETQYF. CDR3 nucleotide sequence: TGTGCCAGCAGCCAAGAAGGGGAGACCCAGTACTTC.

Ten or more counts support this clonotype. The genes are TRBV20-1 and TRBJ2-3, with TRBD2 matching 8 bases. The J segment lost 8 bases and the V segment lost 1 base, leaving 14 bases of the junction unmatched. Per the germline V gene, CDR1 is DFQATT and CDR2 is SNEGSKA (reference sequence). The CDR3 contains 16 residues. The CDR3, as DNA: TGCAGTGCTAGAGGCCAAGGGGGACTAGTCCTGGGTACGCAGTATTTT. Residues: CSARGQGGLVLGTQYF.

This clonotype was picked up a small number of times. The rearrangement uses TRBV4-1 and TRBJ1-2; no clear D gene. V shed 2 bases and J shed 12 bases, with 19 bases lying between them. Germline values: CDR1 MGHRA, CDR2 YSYEKL. This CDR3 region has 14 residues. CDR3 sequence (DNA): TGCGCCAGCAGCCAATCGACTCCGGAGGGCCTCCACACCTTC. Its protein product is CASSQSTPEGLHTF.

This clonotype has a count of ten or more. The chain recombines TRBV7-2 with TRBJ2-7; D perhaps matches TRBD1 (5 bases). CDR1 is SGHTA and CDR2 is FQGNSA in the germline V gene. The CDR3 has 13 amino acids. V was cut by 3 bases and J by 4 bases, with 10 bases left in between. Here the CDR3 DNA reads TGTGCCAGCAGCTTTCGGACACATTACGAGCAGTACTTC. Protein product: CASSFRTHYEQYF.

The chain combines TRBV5-1 with TRBJ1-3; 7 positions match TRBD1. This CDR3 has 15 residues. V lost 4 bases, J lost 0 bases, and 4 bases stayed unmatched. Germline V gene data show CDR1 as SGHRS and CDR2 as YFSETQ. CDR3 residues: CASSPDRASGNTIYF. CDR3 nucleotide sequence: TGCGCCAGCAGCCCAGACAGGGCCTCTGGAAACACCATATATTTT.

The gene calls are TRBV7-9 and TRBJ2-7; no reliable D call. The germline V gene has CDR1 SEHNR and CDR2 FQNEAQ (reference sequence). The CDR3 runs 15 residues. The V end lost 3 bases, the J end lost 5 bases, and 17 bases lay between the germline ends. CDR3 residues: CASSFDPQTLHEQYF. CDR3 nucleotides: TGTGCCAGCAGCTTTGATCCACAAACCCTCCACGAGCAGTACTTC. The entire variable domain, with the rest obtained from reference TRBV7-9 and TRBJ2-7, is as follows: DTGVSQNPRHKITKRGQNVTFRCDPISEHNRLYWYRQTLGQGPEFLTYFQNEAQLEKSRLLSDRFSAERPKGSFSTLEIQRTEQGDSAMYLCASSFDPQTLHEQYFGPGTRLTVT.

The chain joins TRBV7-2 to TRBJ1-4; weak D call: TRBD1 (6 bases). This CDR3 comprises 14 residues. Per germline, CDR1 SGHTA and CDR2 FQGNSA. Trimming removed 4 bases at V and 4 bases at J, with 10 bases between. CDR3 in amino acids: CASSSDSYNEKLFF. The CDR3 region has the DNA TGTGCCAGCAGCTCGGACAGCTATAATGAAAAACTGTTTTTT.

The sample holds many counts of this clonotype. The chain recombines TRBV7-8 with TRBJ1-5; the D is unclear. With 2 bases removed from V and 2 bases from J, the gap between germline ends came to 13 bases. This CDR3 comprises 16 residues. Germline CDR1 SGHVS, CDR2 FQNEAQ. DNA for the CDR3: TGTGCCAGCAGCTTAACGACCGCCAGCCGCAATCAGCCCCAGCATTTT. Residues: CASSLTTASRNQPQHF.

The chain links TRBV6-2 or TRBV6-3 to TRBJ1-5; 8 bases are shared with TRBD1. CDR1 is MNHEY and CDR2 is SVGEGT in the germline V gene. V lost 5 bases and J lost 5; bases outside the gene matches: 5. This CDR3 spans 14 amino acids. The CDR3, as DNA: TGTGCCAGCAGTAAAACAGGGGGTTATCAGCCCCAGCATTTT. This translates into CASSKTGGYQPQHF.

In regard to this clonotype: A much bigger clone sits one base away, suggesting this may be a read error. The V gene is TRBV18, the J gene TRBJ2-7; 7 positions agree with TRBD2. Germline V lookup: CDR1 KGHSH, CDR2 LQKENI. The CDR3 covers 16 residues. Trimming cost V 1 base and J 6 bases; bases outside gene matches: 12. The CDR3 reads CASSPHPAAGVSEQYF. CDR3 nucleotide sequence: TGTGCCAGCTCACCACACCCAGCCGCGGGAGTCAGCGAGCAGTACTTC.

The chain joins TRBV3-1 to TRBJ2-2; TRBD2 aligns across 13 bases. Germline V gene sequence: CDR1 LGHDT, CDR2 YNNKEL (reference sequence). The CDR3 runs 17 residues. Trimming cost V 6 bases and J 3 bases; bases outside gene matches: 7. CDR3 protein: CASRRGTSGTYTGELFF. In nucleotides, the CDR3 is TGTGCCAGCAGACGCGGGACTAGCGGGACTTACACCGGGGAGCTGTTTTTT.

This clonotype was detected ten times or more. The chain has TRBV6-1 and TRBJ2-3; D not resolved. V lost 5 bases, J lost 1 base, and 13 bases lay in between. CDR3 length: 15 residues. CDR1 MNHNS and CDR2 SASEGT come from the germline V gene. CDR3 in DNA: TGTGCCAGCAGTTACGGCTTCTACCGCACAGATACGCAGTATTTT. It codes for CASSYGFYRTDTQYF.

This clonotype turned up a few times. One junction end does not reproduce the germline sequence, and a read error may be involved. The chain links TRBV20-1 to TRBJ1-1; perhaps TRBD1 as D (6 bases). The CDR3 spans 13 residues. Germline V gene lookup returns CDR1 DFQATT and CDR2 SNEGSKA (reference sequence). The CDR3, as DNA: TGCAGTGCTTCAGGGGAAGGGGACACTGAAACTTTCTTT. Encoded protein: CSASGEGDTETFF.

The chain joins TRBV7-9 to TRBJ1-2; D gene uncertain. Germline assignment: CDR1 SEHNR and CDR2 FQNEAQ (reference sequence). The CDR3 totals 15 residues. V was trimmed by 5 bases and J by 2 bases, leaving 15 bases between them. CDR3 nucleotide sequence: TGTGCCAGCAGCCCGGCGGCGGGCCGAAACTATGGCTACACCTTC. Translating gives CASSPAAGRNYGYTF. The whole variable domain, remainder taken from reference TRBV7-9 and TRBJ1-2, is DTGVSQNPRHKITKRGQNVTFRCDPISEHNRLYWYRQTLGQGPEFLTYFQNEAQLEKSRLLSDRFSAERPKGSFSTLEIQRTEQGDSAMYLCASSPAAGRNYGYTFGSGTRLTVV.

The chain uses TRBV5-1 and TRBJ2-7; 11 bases line up with TRBD2. This CDR3 is 14 amino acids long. Germline assignment: CDR1 SGHRS and CDR2 YFSETQ. V shed 4 bases and J 5 bases; nucleotides not matched to a gene: 5. In nucleotides, the CDR3 is TGCGCCAGCAGCCCACTAGCGGGAGAGGACGAGCAGTACTTC. Translating gives CASSPLAGEDEQYF.

This rearrangement joins TRBV13 to TRBJ2-4; D gene uncertain. The CDR3 extends over 14 amino acids. Trimming pared 5 bases from V and 0 bases from J, leaving 8 bases between. From germline, CDR1 is PRHDT and CDR2 FYEKMQ (reference sequence). The CDR3 protein is CASSLSEAKNIQYF. CDR3 coding DNA: TGTGCCAGCAGCCTCTCGGAAGCCAAAAACATTCAGTACTTC.

This clonotype has at least ten counts. The rearrangement joins TRBV14 to TRBJ2-1, with TRBD2 matching 15 bases. Germline CDR1 is SGHDN and CDR2 is FVKESK. This CDR3 contains 17 residues. With 4 bases clipped from V and 6 bases from J, the junction kept 7 bases outside the gene matches. CDR3: CASSPYRTSGGVNEQFF. CDR3 bases: TGTGCCAGCAGCCCCTACCGGACTAGCGGGGGGGTCAATGAGCAGTTCTTC.

Concerning this clonotype: Its ends do not fully match the called genes, so a read error is possible. V usage is TRBV15 and J usage is TRBJ2-1; TRBD1 matches 10 bases. The CDR3 totals 17 residues. CDR1 LNHNV and CDR2 YYDKDF come from the germline V gene (reference sequence). The CDR3 spells CANSRYPGTGVYNEQFF. CDR3 DNA: TGTGCCAACAGCAGATATCCCGGGACAGGGGTTTACAATGAGCAGTTCTTC.